This T cell receptor beta chain was captured in a study of T-cell memory formation after mild COVID-19. Whole-study findings and limits: In pre-infection memory, a portion of responding clones appeared, which suggested that cross-reactive memory joined. Those CD4+ clones that contracted were mainly in CM and EM (CD8+ ones in EMRA).

In TCRdb, the 5' RACE reads were re-called with MiXCR into one record per CDR3 protein. The sample contains 350,000 or so distinct CDR3 sequences, roughly 13% of which appear only once. There are a few counts of this clonotype. The antigen is not known. The germline CDR1 and CDR2 sequences are MNHEY and SMNVEV (reference sequence). This CDR3 region has 16 residues. Trimming at V came to 2 bases and at J to 0 bases, leaving 4 bases not matched to a gene. The specimen was PBMCs or a T cell subset sorted from them (not recorded which). V is TRBV27 and J is TRBJ2-3; 8 bases line up with TRBD2. This receptor was obtained from a man aged 18-30 years who had mild COVID-19 (a few samples of this study predate the infection). Cell type and time point are not known. In nucleotides, the CDR3 is TGTGCCAGCAGTTTAGTAGCGGGGCATAGCACAGATACGCAGTATTTT. This encodes CASSLVAGHSTDTQYF.